These T cell receptor beta chains were read from a single sample in a study of graft-versus-host responses after intestinal transplantation. The protocol was immunoSEQ multiplex PCR, while the TCRdb copy is restricted to in-frame clones and leaves out a portion. The profile covers about 19,000 clones, with roughly 90% appearing a single time and 1.5% to 2% taken by the ten largest. This material consisted of PBMCs, taken approximately 370 days after transplant. All receptors derive from a human patient who received an intestinal transplant, so some T cells may come from the graft donor. CDR3s include the opening cysteine and the closing phenylalanine or tryptophan. Fields, in order: D gene, J gene, V gene, CDR3 protein, CDR3 DNA. The D gene is left open where the match is weak.

>TRBD2|TRBJ2-2|TRBV5-1
CASSPNLAGGPGELFF
TGCGCCAGCAGCCCGAACCTCGCGGGGGGGCCCGGGGAGCTGTTTTTT
>TRBD2|TRBJ2-1|TRBV6-5
CASTLAGGNEQFF
TGTGCCAGCACATTAGCGGGGGGAAATGAGCAGTTCTTC
>.|TRBJ1-3|TRBV6-1
CASPGTAGNTIYF
TGTGCCAGTCCCGGGACGGCTGGAAACACCATATATTTT
>.|TRBJ1-5|TRBV4-1
CASSQSAEPYSNQPQHF
TGCGCCAGCAGCCAATCGGCAGAACCTTATAGCAATCAGCCCCAGCATTTT